These 21 T cell receptor beta chains were sequenced from one sample in a study of blood T cells in healthy people across ages (dated by TCRdb to between 2015 and 2016). Receptor amplification or capture employed 5' RACE. Sequencing used an Illumina HiSeq 2500. A second PCR of about 7 to 12 cycles was run with a J-beta primer mix and a sample-barcoded 5' primer. The raw public data were reprocessed by TCRdb itself: fastp quality trimming at Q25, MiXCR clonotype calling, in-frame beta chains only. Each CDR3 protein gets just one entry, which takes the most common genes and DNA from the rows behind it. The sample table holds around 800,000 distinct CDR3 sequences, of which around 24% were seen once. Around 3% of the sample rests with the top ten. These data also formed part of another study, on T cells of mothers and their children.

The material sequenced was blood. The receptors here all came from a boy aged 5-17 years in good health.

The chain is built from TRBV9 and TRBJ2-3; TRBD2 matches at 13 bases. Germline V CDR1 and CDR2: SGDLS, YYNGEE. CDR3 length: 18 residues. The V and J ends lost 3 bases and 6 bases, in that order; junction bases with no gene match: 13. The CDR3 sequence: CASSAGLAGAHLEDTQYF. Written as DNA, the CDR3 is TGTGCCAGCAGCGCAGGACTAGCGGGGGCCCACTTGGAGGATACGCAGTATTTT.

This chain links TRBV28 with TRBJ2-2; 7 nucleotides match TRBD1. V trimming: 6 bases; J trimming: 2 bases; junction bases outside the gene matches: 9. This CDR3 spans 16 amino acids. Germline V lookup: CDR1 MDHEN, CDR2 SYDVKM. CDR3 in amino acids: CASSTHRGPNTGELFF. DNA for the CDR3: TGTGCCAGCAGCACCCACAGGGGACCTAACACCGGGGAGCTGTTTTTT.

This clonotype showed up just a few times. The chain couples TRBV6-5 to TRBJ2-1; 8 bases align to TRBD1. Germline V gene lookup returns CDR1 MNHEY and CDR2 SVGAGI. Trimming removed 4 bases from V and 3 bases from J; junction bases left unmatched: 11. The CDR3 is 17 residues long. CDR3 amino acids: CASSFSLPGTGYNEQFF. The CDR3 bases are TGTGCCAGCAGTTTCTCTCTTCCGGGGACAGGCTACAATGAGCAGTTCTTC.

The CDR3 region is CASGLTGGESPLHF. The CDR3 nucleotides read TGTGCCAGCGGCTTGACAGGGGGCGAGTCACCCCTCCACTTT. This sequence joins TRBV2 and TRBJ1-6; 10 bases are a match to TRBD1. CDR1 and CDR2 (germline): SNHLY, FYNNEI. V gave up 8 bases and J gave up 10 bases; unmatched junction bases: 8. The CDR3 runs to 14 residues. Variable domain in full (rest from reference TRBV2 and TRBJ1-6): EPEVTQTPSHQVTQMGQEVILRCVPISNHLYFYWYRQILGQKVEFLVSFYNNEISEKSEIFDDQFSVERPDGSNFTLKIRSTKLEDSAMYFCASGLTGGESPLHFGNGTRLTVT.

This clonotype was detected a few times. The V and J genes are TRBV6-1 and TRBJ2-2; D perhaps matches TRBD2 (6 bases). The CDR3 sequence is 13 residues long. The germline V gene has CDR1 MNHNS and CDR2 SASEGT. V gave up 8 bases and J gave up 6 bases, with 13 bases separating them. The CDR3 DNA follows: TGTGCCAGCGCTACTAGCCTCGCCGGGGAGCTGTTTTTT. This translates into CASATSLAGELFF.

This clonotype has only a few counts. One end of the junction varies from germline; a read error may be responsible. The chain carries TRBV7-7 and TRBJ2-3; 9 positions match TRBD2. This CDR3 is 15 amino acids long. Germline lookup yields CDR1 SSHAT and CDR2 FNYEAQ (reference sequence). CDR3 amino acids: CASSPTSGSTDTQYF. The CDR3 bases are TGTGCTAGCAGCCCGACTAGCGGTTCCACAGATACGCAGTATTTT.

This clonotype occurred a few times. The rearrangement uses TRBV2 and TRBJ2-1; tentatively, D is TRBD2 (6 bases). CDR3 size: 14 residues. The germline V gene encodes CDR1 SNHLY and CDR2 FYNNEI. Trimming shortened V by 8 bases and J by 1 base, and 12 bases separated the two germline ends. The DNA for the CDR3 is TGTGCCAGCTGTGCTGGGGGGTCCTACAATGAGCAGTTCTTC. This codes for CASCAGGSYNEQFF. The full variable domain, with the rest looked up from reference TRBV2 and TRBJ2-1, is EPEVTQTPSHQVTQMGQEVILRCVPISNHLYFYWYRQILGQKVEFLVSFYNNEISEKSEIFDDQFSVERPDGSNFTLKIRSTKLEDSAMYFCASCAGGSYNEQFFGPGTRLTVL.

This chain links TRBV29-1 with TRBJ2-1; 9 bases agree with TRBD2. Germline V gives CDR1 SQVTM, CDR2 ANQGSEA. With V trimmed by 7 bases and J by 1 base, 8 bases remained unmatched. There are 15 residues in the CDR3. The CDR3 sequence is CSAPPLAGSYNEQFF. In DNA, the CDR3 is TGCAGCGCCCCCCCCCTAGCGGGGTCCTACAATGAGCAGTTCTTC.

This clonotype was counted only a few times. This chain joins TRBV18 and TRBJ1-6, with D maybe TRBD1 (5 bases). This CDR3 has 13 residues. Germline assignment: CDR1 KGHSH and CDR2 LQKENI. Trimming took off 6 bases at V and 8 bases at J, with 11 bases between the two ends. The CDR3 spells CASSDMEDSPLHF. DNA for the CDR3: TGTGCCAGCTCGGACATGGAAGATTCACCCCTCCACTTT.

This chain links TRBV12-3 or TRBV12-4 with TRBJ2-5; maybe TRBD1 (7 bases). Trimming removed 5 bases from V and 2 bases from J, with 15 bases in between. The CDR3 totals 15 residues. This chain's CDR3 is CASSMDRRGQETQYF. CDR3 DNA sequence: TGTGCCAGCAGTATGGACAGGAGGGGTCAAGAGACCCAGTACTTC.

The table lists this clonotype with a few counts. V usage is TRBV4-1 and J usage is TRBJ1-2, with a tentative D call TRBD1 (5 bases). Germline V gene sequence: CDR1 MGHRA, CDR2 YSYEKL. Trimming left V 0 bases short and J 6 bases short, with 8 bases between. The CDR3 is made up of 13 amino acids. The CDR3 protein is CASSQEGENGYTF. The CDR3 nucleotides read TGCGCCAGCAGCCAAGAAGGGGAAAATGGCTACACCTTC.

This clonotype came up a few times. Here the CDR3 reads CASSATGFSYEQYF. CDR3 sequence (DNA): TGTGCCAGCAGTGCGACAGGGTTCTCCTACGAGCAGTACTTC. The rearrangement joins TRBV6-5 to TRBJ2-5; 7 bases fit TRBD1. The J call may be faulty, since TRBJ2-7 better matches the DNA end. Per germline, CDR1 MNHEY and CDR2 SVGAGI. The CDR3 extends over 14 amino acids.

In this sample, this clonotype turned up a few times. The chain carries TRBV9 and TRBJ2-1, with 9 bases identical to TRBD2. CDR1 and CDR2 (germline): SGDLS, YYNGEE. The V gene end was trimmed by 2 bases and the J gene end by 8 bases; junction bases not matched to a gene: 8. The CDR3 sequence is 15 residues long. CDR3 loop: CASSVSLAGSYEQFF. In DNA form, the CDR3 reads TGTGCCAGCAGCGTTAGTCTAGCGGGGAGCTATGAGCAGTTCTTC.

The rearrangement uses TRBV2 and TRBJ1-1, with D perhaps TRBD1 (6 bases). Trimming removed 10 bases from V and 3 bases from J, with 12 bases in between. The germline V gene has CDR1 SNHLY and CDR2 FYNNEI. CDR3 length equals 12 residues. CDR3 in DNA: TGTGCCAAAGATACAGGGTACACTGAAGCTTTCTTT. Encoded protein: CAKDTGYTEAFF.

The CDR3 sequence: CASSVGPGEGIQYF. In DNA, the CDR3 is TGTGCCAGCAGCGTAGGTCCCGGGGAGGGCATTCAGTACTTC. The chain is built from TRBV9 and TRBJ2-4, with 7 bases matching TRBD2. The V segment lost 0 bases and the J segment 9 bases; nucleotides outside the gene matches: 6. The V gene's germline CDR1 is SGDLS and CDR2 YYNGEE. The CDR3 consists of 14 residues.

The chain joins TRBV7-6 to TRBJ2-5; D gene unclear. The CDR3 consists of 13 residues. CDR1 and CDR2 from the germline V gene are SGHVS and FNYEAQ. The V and J ends lost 0 bases and 5 bases respectively, with 7 bases between them. CDR3 DNA: TGTGCCAGCAGCTTAGCTAGACCGGAGACCCAGTACTTC. Translated, it gives CASSLARPETQYF.

This clonotype showed up just a few times. This sequence joins TRBV2 and TRBJ1-2; weak D call: TRBD1 (6 bases). The CDR3 spans 14 residues. The V end was cut by 1 base, the J end by 8 bases, with 14 bases between. CDR1 and CDR2 from the germline V gene are SNHLY and FYNNEI. CDR3 region: CASSEGGAGGGYTF. DNA of the CDR3: TGTGCCAGCAGTGAAGGCGGGGCGGGGGGCGGCTACACCTTC.

This clonotype was observed a handful of times. The genes are TRBV7-8 and TRBJ2-5, with 9 bases that match TRBD2. The J call may be incorrect, as the DNA end agrees better with TRBJ2-1. Germline V lookup: CDR1 SGHVS, CDR2 FQNEAQ. The CDR3 loop spans 16 amino acids. CDR3 region: CASSPKRLAGSNEQFF. As DNA, the CDR3 is TGTGCCAGCAGCCCCAAACGCCTAGCGGGGTCCAATGAGCAGTTCTTC.

J is TRBJ1-4 and V is TRBV5-5, with 7 bases fitting TRBD1. This CDR3 region has 15 residues. The germline CDR1 and CDR2 sequences are SGHKS and YYEKEE (reference sequence). Trimming removed 1 base from V and 7 bases from J; junction bases left unmatched: 7. The CDR3: CASSLTGEKSEKLFF. CDR3 coding DNA: TGTGCCAGCAGCTTGACAGGGGAGAAGAGTGAAAAACTGTTTTTT. Full variable domain (outside the CDR3, taken from reference TRBV5-5 and TRBJ1-4): DAGVTQSPTHLIKTRGQQVTLRCSPISGHKSVSWYQQVLGQGPQFIFQYYEKEERGRGNFPDRFSARQFPNYSSELNVNALLLGDSALYLCASSLTGEKSEKLFFGSGTQLSVL.

This clonotype has more than one count but fewer than ten. V gene TRBV20-1 combines with J gene TRBJ1-1, with D maybe TRBD1 (5 bases). Germline CDR1 DFQATT, CDR2 SNEGSKA (reference sequence). Trimming removed 1 base at V and 3 bases at J, with 24 bases between. The CDR3 contains 18 residues. CDR3 region: CSARGFWGAVLMDTEAFF. CDR3 sequence (DNA): TGCAGTGCTAGAGGCTTTTGGGGCGCCGTTCTAATGGACACTGAAGCTTTCTTT.

This clonotype was seen many times. The rearrangement links TRBV6-1 to TRBJ1-2; 8 nucleotides agree with TRBD1. Germline values: CDR1 MNHNS, CDR2 SASEGT. The CDR3 length is 15 residues. The V segment lost 2 bases and the J segment 6 bases; nucleotides outside the gene matches: 8. CDR3 region: CASSEWARGRNGYTF. The CDR3 bases are TGTGCCAGCAGTGAATGGGCCAGGGGGCGGAATGGCTACACCTTC.